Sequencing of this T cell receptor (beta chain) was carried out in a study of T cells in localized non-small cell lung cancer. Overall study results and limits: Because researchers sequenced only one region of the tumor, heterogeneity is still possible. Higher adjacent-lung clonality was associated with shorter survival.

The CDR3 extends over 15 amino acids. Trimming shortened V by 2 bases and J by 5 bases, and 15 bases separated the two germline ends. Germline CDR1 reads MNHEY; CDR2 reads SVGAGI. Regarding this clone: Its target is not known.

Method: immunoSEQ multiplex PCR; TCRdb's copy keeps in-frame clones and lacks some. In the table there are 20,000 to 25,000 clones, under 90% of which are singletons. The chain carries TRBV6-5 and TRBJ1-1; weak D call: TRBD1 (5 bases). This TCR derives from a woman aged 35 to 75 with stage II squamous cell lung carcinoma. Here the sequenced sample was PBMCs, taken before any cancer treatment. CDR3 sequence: CASSYAQGVGTEAFF. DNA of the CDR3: TGTGCCAGCAGTTACGCCCAGGGCGTGGGAACTGAAGCTTTCTTT.